This entry lists 10 T cell receptor beta chains sequenced from one sample in a study of siplizumab effects on memory and regulatory T cells. Sequencing used immunoSEQ multiplex PCR; TCRdb keeps in-frame clones, though not all of them. The data show approximately 10,000 clones, approximately 40% seen once. Coculturing was carried out on the mixed lymphocyte reaction cells. It lasted over 5 days and was done at 37°C. These receptors are not linked to any known antigen. What was sequenced was CFSE-low (dividing) CD4+ T cells sorted from an allogeneic mixed lymphocyte reaction. These receptors all stem from a human donor in good health; the cells came from an allogeneic mixed lymphocyte reaction.

This clone is judged medium-sized. The chain is built from TRBV19 and TRBJ1-2, with 10 bases aligning to TRBD1. Unmatched junction bases numbered 6, after V lost 6 bases and J lost 5 bases. Germline V gives CDR1 LNHDA, CDR2 SQIVND (reference sequence). This CDR3 is 14 amino acids long. CDR3 bases: TGTGCCAGTAGGCGACAGGGGGCAGGATATGGCTACACCTTC. Protein product: CASRRQGAGYGYTF.

This rearrangement joins TRBV11-3 to TRBJ1-2, with D unclear. The CDR3 is 16 amino acids. The V gene's germline CDR1 is SGHNT and CDR2 YENEEA. V lost 4 bases, J lost 4 bases, and 19 bases lay in between. Here the CDR3 DNA reads TGTGCCAGCAGCTCCGGAGCAGGCGCTCTGGGCTATGGCTACACCTTC. It specifies CASSSGAGALGYGYTF.

The chain joins TRBV10-1 to TRBJ1-1; D gene unclear. Looked up from germline, CDR1 is WNHNN and CDR2 is SYGVQD (reference sequence). Trimming took off 4 bases at V and 1 base at J, with 10 bases between the two ends. This CDR3 comprises 14 residues. The CDR3 sequence is CASSAAAGNTEAFF. In nucleotides, the CDR3 is TGCGCCAGCAGTGCCGCAGCAGGGAACACTGAAGCTTTCTTT.

This sequence joins TRBV5-6 and TRBJ2-7; 8 positions match TRBD1. Trimming cost V 4 bases and J 2 bases; bases outside gene matches: 5. Germline values: CDR1 SGHDT, CDR2 YYEEEE. The CDR3 has 14 residues. The CDR3 DNA is TGTGCCAGCAGCCCCGGGACAGGTCCCTACGAGCAGTACTTC. Its protein product is CASSPGTGPYEQYF.

By sample fraction, this clone is medium-sized. This chain links TRBV7-3 with TRBJ1-1; 8 nucleotides align to TRBD1. Germline CDR1 reads SGHTA; CDR2 reads FQGTGA. The CDR3 extends over 15 amino acids. V shed 4 bases and J 4 bases; nucleotides not matched to a gene: 8. Written as DNA, the CDR3 is TGTGCCAGCAGCTCCCAGGGGGCCGGAAGCACTGAAGCTTTCTTT. Protein sequence: CASSSQGAGSTEAFF.

The chain's CDR3 is CSVETQWKTQYF. The CDR3 nucleotides read TGCAGCGTTGAGACCCAATGGAAGACCCAGTACTTC. The chain uses TRBV29-1 and TRBJ2-5, with unresolved D. Germline V gives CDR1 SQVTM, CDR2 ANQGSEA. V lost 3 bases and J lost 6, with 11 bases in between. This CDR3 is built from 12 residues.

This chain connects TRBV5-1 to TRBJ2-3, with 8 nucleotides matching TRBD2. Unmatched junction bases numbered 6, after V lost 0 bases and J lost 0 bases. The CDR3 spans 17 residues. Germline V gene lookup returns CDR1 SGHRS and CDR2 YFSETQ. In nucleotides, the CDR3 is TGCGCCAGCAGCTTGGCCGGGCTAGCGGGTAGCACAGATACGCAGTATTTT. Its translation: CASSLAGLAGSTDTQYF.

This chain joins TRBV6-5 and TRBJ2-3; 8 nucleotides align to TRBD2. There are 11 residues in the CDR3. J gave up 14 bases and V 5 bases, and 6 bases lay outside the gene matches. Per germline, CDR1 MNHEY and CDR2 SVGAGI. The CDR3 region is CASSEGTSRYF. CDR3 bases: TGTGCCAGCAGTGAGGGGACTAGTAGGTATTTT.

This rearrangement joins TRBV7-8 to TRBJ2-2; weak D call: TRBD1 (6 bases). The CDR3 contains 16 residues. Between the trimmed V and J ends, which lost 5 bases and 2 bases, there was a span of 15 bases. Looked up from germline, CDR1 is SGHVS and CDR2 is FQNEAQ. CDR3 protein: CASSPGAGANTGELFF. The CDR3 DNA sequence: TGTGCCAGCAGCCCCGGGGCAGGGGCTAACACCGGGGAGCTGTTTTTT.

The chain links TRBV7-9 to TRBJ2-7; D is uncertain. The V gene's germline CDR1 is SEHNR and CDR2 FQNEAQ (reference sequence). V was clipped by 5 bases and J by 8 bases, with 10 bases between them. CDR3 length: 11 residues. The CDR3 loop reads CASSATLKQYF. CDR3 nucleotide sequence: TGTGCCAGCAGCGCAACATTAAAGCAGTACTTC. The full variable domain, completed using reference TRBV7-9 and TRBJ2-7, is DTGVSQNPRHKITKRGQNVTFRCDPISEHNRLYWYRQTLGQGPEFLTYFQNEAQLEKSRLLSDRFSAERPKGSFSTLEIQRTEQGDSAMYLCASSATLKQYFGPGTRLTVT.